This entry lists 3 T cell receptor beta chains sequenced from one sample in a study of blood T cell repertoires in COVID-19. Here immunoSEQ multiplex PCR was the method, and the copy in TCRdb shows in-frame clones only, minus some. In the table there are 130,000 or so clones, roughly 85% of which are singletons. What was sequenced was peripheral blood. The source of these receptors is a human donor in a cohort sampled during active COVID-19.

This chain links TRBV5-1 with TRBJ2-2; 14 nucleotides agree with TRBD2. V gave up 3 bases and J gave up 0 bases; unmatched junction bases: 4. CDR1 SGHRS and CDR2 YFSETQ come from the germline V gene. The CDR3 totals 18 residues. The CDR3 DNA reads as TGCGCCAGCAGCTCTGAGGGACTAGCGGGGGCGAACACCGGGGAGCTGTTTTTT. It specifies CASSSEGLAGANTGELFF.

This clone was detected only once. For the CDR3, the DNA is TGCAGTGTGGGAGTCCCAGATACGCAGTATTTT. The encoded protein is CSVGVPDTQYF. The rearrangement links TRBV20-1 to TRBJ2-3, with a possible D match to TRBD2 (5 bases). Trimming shortened V by 7 bases and J by 4 bases, and 9 bases separated the two germline ends. The CDR3 has 11 amino acids. Germline CDR1 and CDR2: DFQATT and SNEGSKA (reference sequence).

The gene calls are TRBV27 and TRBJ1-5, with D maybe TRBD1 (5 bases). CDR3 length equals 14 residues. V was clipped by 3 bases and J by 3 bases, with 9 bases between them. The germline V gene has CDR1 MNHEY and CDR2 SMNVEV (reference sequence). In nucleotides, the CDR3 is TGTGCCAGCAGTTTGAAAGGGGCCAATCAGCCCCAGCATTTT. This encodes CASSLKGANQPQHF.